This T cell receptor (beta chain) was sequenced in a study of T-cell memory formation after mild COVID-19. Looking at the study overall: The study found TCR clusters largely donor specific.

This clonotype was detected many times. 5'RACE primed at constant segments yielded TCR alpha and TCR beta cDNA libraries bearing sample barcodes and UMIs. TCRdb re-called the 5' RACE reads through MiXCR, storing one row per CDR3 protein. Altogether hundreds of thousands of distinct CDR3 sequences are present, roughly a sixth being singletons, with the ten largest covering 20% to 25%. What was sequenced was PBMCs or a T cell subset sorted from them (not recorded which). The receptor's source is a man aged 18 to 35 who had mild COVID-19 (a few samples of this study predate the infection). Cell type and time point are not known.

CDR3 sequence (DNA): TGCGCCAGCAGCCAGGGACAGGACTATGGCTACACCTTC. The encoded protein is CASSQGQDYGYTF. J is TRBJ1-2 and V is TRBV4-1, with 8 bases lining up with TRBD1. The CDR3 consists of 13 residues. The germline V gene has CDR1 MGHRA and CDR2 YSYEKL. V shed 3 bases and J 3 bases; nucleotides not matched to a gene: 0.